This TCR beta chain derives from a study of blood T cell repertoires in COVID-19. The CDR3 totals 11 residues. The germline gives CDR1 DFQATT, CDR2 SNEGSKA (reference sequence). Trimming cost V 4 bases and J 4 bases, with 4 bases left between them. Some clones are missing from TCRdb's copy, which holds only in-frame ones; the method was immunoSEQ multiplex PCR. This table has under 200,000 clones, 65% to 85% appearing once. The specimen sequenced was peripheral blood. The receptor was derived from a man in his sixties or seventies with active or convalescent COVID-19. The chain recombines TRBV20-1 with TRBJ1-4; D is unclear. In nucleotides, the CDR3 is TGCAGTGCTACCATTAATGAAAAACTGTTTTTT. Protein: CSATINEKLFF.